These 17 T cell receptor beta chains came from one sample sequenced in a study of T cells expressing NK-cell markers. TCRdb reanalyzed the 5' RACE reads, giving one entry per CDR3 protein sequence and no DNA. The repertoire table contains a few hundred thousand distinct CDR3 sequences. Sequenced input: blood T cells: a sorted CD56 or NKG2C T cell subset, CD4+ or CD8+ T cells, or bulk PBMC T cells (not recorded which). The receptors come from a man aged 18-75 years in good health.

V and J are TRBV12-3 or TRBV12-4 and TRBJ2-1; TCRdb reports TRBD1, a call that lacks DNA to check it against. CDR3 length equals 17 residues. CDR3 sequence reads: CASRLKTFLDSYNEQFF.

V is TRBV3-1 and J is TRBJ2-1; TCRdb designates TRBD2, a call that cannot be tested without DNA. Germline loops: CDR1 LGHDT, CDR2 YNNKEL (reference sequence). This CDR3 region has 17 residues. The CDR3 sequence: CASSPEDWRGAHNEQFF.

The rearrangement uses TRBV19 and TRBJ1-1; TCRdb's D call, TRBD1, is unchecked because there is no DNA. Looked up from germline, CDR1 is LNHDA and CDR2 is SQIVND (reference sequence). CDR3 length: 14 residues. CDR3 in amino acids: CASNVPGSNTEAFF.

This rearrangement joins TRBV20-1 to TRBJ1-4; TCRdb proposes TRBD1, but this gene call is untestable without DNA. CDR3 length equals 14 residues. The germline gives CDR1 DFQATT, CDR2 SNEGSKA (reference sequence). The CDR3 is CSASAGTVNEKLFF.

The V call is TRBV3-1, the J call TRBJ2-5; lacking DNA, the TRBD2 call made by TCRdb goes unchecked. The CDR3 is 18 residues long. Germline loops: CDR1 LGHDT, CDR2 YNNKEL (reference sequence). CDR3 residues: CASSQEGSLAGVQETQYF.

The chain employs TRBV24-1 and TRBJ2-1; TCRdb reports TRBD1, a call that lacks DNA to check it against. CDR1 is KGHDR and CDR2 is SFDVKD in the germline V gene. The CDR3 sequence is 17 residues long. The chain's CDR3 is CATSSNRLGQGYNEQFF.

V and J are TRBV7-8 and TRBJ2-3. The CDR3 is made up of 15 amino acids. Germline V lookup: CDR1 SGHVS, CDR2 FQNEAQ. This CDR3 reads CASSLDLTLTDTQYF.

The chain carries TRBV6-1 and TRBJ1-6; as DNA is missing, the TRBD1 call by TCRdb cannot be tested. CDR1 is MNHNS and CDR2 is SASEGT in the germline V gene. CDR3 length equals 14 residues. Here the CDR3 reads CASSQTAYNSPLHF.

The chain joins TRBV11-2 to TRBJ2-7; TCRdb's D call of TRBD1 is untestable without DNA. The CDR3 totals 15 residues. Per the germline V gene, CDR1 is SGHAT and CDR2 is FQNNGV. CDR3 sequence reads: CASSRLNQGSYEQYF.

This chain connects TRBV7-9 to TRBJ2-3; lacking DNA, the TRBD2 call made by TCRdb goes unchecked. This CDR3 has 16 amino acids. Looked up from germline, CDR1 is SEHNR and CDR2 is FQNEAQ (reference sequence). The chain's CDR3 is CASSPPQGPSTDTQYF.

The chain uses TRBV20-1 and TRBJ2-5; TCRdb lists TRBD1, though no DNA is available to test this call. The CDR3 sequence is 12 residues long. Germline loops: CDR1 DFQATT, CDR2 SNEGSKA (reference sequence). The CDR3 here is CTGREYQETQYF.

The chain has TRBV5-6 and TRBJ2-1; the D call of TRBD1 rests on TCRdb alone, since no DNA is present to check it. The germline V gene encodes CDR1 SGHDT and CDR2 YYEEEE. The CDR3 totals 12 residues. The CDR3 loop is CASSTYRGLQFF.

This sequence joins TRBV9 and TRBJ1-1. Germline CDR1 is SGDLS and CDR2 is YYNGEE. The CDR3 covers 13 residues. The chain's CDR3 is CASSPRSKSEAFF. Variable domain in full (rest from reference TRBV9 and TRBJ1-1): DSGVTQTPKHLITATGQRVTLRCSPRSGDLSVYWYQQSLDQGLQFLIQYYNGEERAKGNILERFSAQQFPDLHSELNLSSLELGDSALYFCASSPRSKSEAFFGQGTRLTVV.

The chain combines TRBV29-1 with TRBJ2-5; the TCRdb D gene call, TRBD1, has no DNA to confirm it. The CDR3 sequence is 12 residues long. CDR1 and CDR2 from the germline V gene are SQVTM and ANQGSEA. CDR3 residues: CSVDRVGGPQYF.

The J gene is TRBJ2-5, the V gene TRBV10-3; TCRdb indicates TRBD1, and absent DNA this call remains unverified. This CDR3 has 16 amino acids. Germline V gives CDR1 ENHRY, CDR2 SYGVKD. The CDR3 region is CAISEPGARAGETQYF.

The gene calls are TRBV7-2 and TRBJ1-4. CDR1 is SGHTA and CDR2 is FQGNSA in the germline V gene. The length of the CDR3 is 12 residues. This chain's CDR3 is CASSLLSEKLFF.

The rearrangement joins TRBV28 to TRBJ2-5; TCRdb reports TRBD1, a call that lacks DNA to check it against. Germline CDR1 MDHEN, CDR2 SYDVKM. This CDR3 contains 14 residues. CDR3 residues: CASGGGTGVETQYF.